This TCR beta chain was profiled in a study of T cell repertoires in cytomegalovirus infection. As for the study in general: Both a matching HLA type and CMV infection were indicated by public TCR beta signatures.

This clonotype was counted at least ten times. Its antigen is not known. Findings and caveats of the study: Dominating the ex vivo response were HLA-C-restricted CMV-specific TCR beta clonotypes.

TCRdb re-analysed the reads in MiXCR, keeping a single row per CDR3 protein. Seen here are more than 200,000 distinct CDR3 sequences, over 8% observed once, and the top ten hold approximately 16%. This receptor was identified in a human donor in good health (CMV status not recorded). Some clones in this sample may be carry-over from other donors' samples. Sequencing input: PBMCs.

The CDR3 bases are TGTGCCAGCAGCCCCAGACAGGGAGACGGGGGGCATGGCTACACCTTC. Its protein product is CASSPRQGDGGHGYTF. The rearrangement links TRBV11-3 to TRBJ1-2; 7 nucleotides align to TRBD1. Germline V gene lookup returns CDR1 SGHNT and CDR2 YENEEA. Trimming at V came to 5 bases and at J to 6 bases, leaving 15 bases not matched to a gene. The CDR3 has 16 residues.